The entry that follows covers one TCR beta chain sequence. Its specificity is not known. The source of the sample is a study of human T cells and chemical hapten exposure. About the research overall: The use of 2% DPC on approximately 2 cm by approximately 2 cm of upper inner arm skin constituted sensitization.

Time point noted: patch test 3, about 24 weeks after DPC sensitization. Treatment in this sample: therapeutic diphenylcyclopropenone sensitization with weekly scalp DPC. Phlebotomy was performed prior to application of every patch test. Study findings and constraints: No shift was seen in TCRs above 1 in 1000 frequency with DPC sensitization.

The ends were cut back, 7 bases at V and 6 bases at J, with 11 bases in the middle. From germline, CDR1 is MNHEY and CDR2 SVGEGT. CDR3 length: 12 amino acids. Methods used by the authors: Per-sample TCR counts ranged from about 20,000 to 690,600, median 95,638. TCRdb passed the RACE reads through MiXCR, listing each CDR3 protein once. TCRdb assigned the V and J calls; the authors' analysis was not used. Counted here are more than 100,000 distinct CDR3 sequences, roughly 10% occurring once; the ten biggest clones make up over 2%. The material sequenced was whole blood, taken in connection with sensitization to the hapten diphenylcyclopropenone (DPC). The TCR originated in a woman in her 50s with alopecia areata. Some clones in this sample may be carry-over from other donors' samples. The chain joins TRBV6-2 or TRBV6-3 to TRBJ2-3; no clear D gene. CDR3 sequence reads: CASTGQPDTQYF. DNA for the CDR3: TGTGCCAGCACAGGCCAACCGGATACGCAGTATTTT.